This T cell receptor beta chain comes out of a study of T cells in Graves' hyperthyroidism and ophthalmopathy. Study findings and constraints: Blood shared most expanded thyroid clonotypes above 0.001.

The CDR3 extends over 13 amino acids. Germline CDR1 and CDR2: SNHLY and FYNNEI. A NOSPECS grade of at least 4, a Clinical Activity Score of at least 3 and duration under 3 months were recorded in ophthalmopathy patients. Pregnant or lactating patients were excluded, as were those with uncontrolled infection or other autoimmune disease. Diagnosis rested on symptoms, serum thyroxine and TRAb, thyroid ultrasound, and orbital computed tomography. A note on this clonotype: Its antigen is as yet unknown. This clone may be a read error of a much larger clone one base away.

Researchers took RNA transcripts and amplified the TCR beta CDR3 regions from them. HTBI primers drove first-round RT-PCR of the TCR CDR3. TCRdb reprocessed the multiplex PCR reads with MiXCR, giving one entry per CDR3 protein. The sample has under 350,000 distinct CDR3 sequences; 12% to 15% are singletons. V usage is TRBV2 and J usage is TRBJ1-3; D is ambiguous. The sequence was collected from a woman in her forties with Graves' ophthalmopathy. The sequenced sample consisted of blood. The CDR3 sequence is CASRRIPGDTIYF. The CDR3, as DNA: TGTGCCAGCAGGAGGATCCCTGGAGACACCATATATTTT.